A selection of T cell receptor beta chains follows, all from one sample in a study of regulatory T cells in long-lasting Graves disease. TCRdb recomputed calls from the multiplex PCR reads with MiXCR, one row per CDR3 protein. The sample carries approximately 310,000 distinct CDR3 sequences, roughly 18% recorded once. The sample in question was peripheral blood mononuclear cells (PBMCs), obtained at new diagnosis, from a patient treated with antithyroid drugs. These receptor sequences come from a female donor with Graves disease. CDR3s include the opening cysteine and the closing phenylalanine or tryptophan. A D gene is named only where the DNA matches it firmly. Rows may omit the clone size; those that give it use once, few, many or a size class.

>TRBJ2-7|few|-|TRBV20-1
TGCAGTGCTACCCTCGGGGGTAGCGGTAGGGACGAGCAGTACTTC
CSATLGGSGRDEQYF
>TRBJ2-7|many|TRBD1|TRBV20-1
TGCAGTGCTAGGGGGACAGGGGGTACCTACGAGCAGTACTTC
CSARGTGGTYEQYF
>TRBJ2-1|few|TRBD2|TRBV29-1
TGCAGCGTTGAGGGACTAGCGGGAGTGGACAATGAGCAGTTCTTC
CSVEGLAGVDNEQFF
>TRBJ2-7|many|-|TRBV14
TGTGCCAGCAGCCCGCGAGGCCCACGTTCCTACGAGCAGTACTTC
CASSPRGPRSYEQYF
>TRBJ2-2|many|TRBD2|TRBV7-9
TGTGCCAGCAGCCCAGGACTAGCGGGGGCCACGAACACCGGGGAGCTGTTTTTT
CASSPGLAGATNTGELFF
>TRBJ2-1|many|-|TRBV9
TGTGCCAGCAGCGTAGCGATGGGAAGGGAGCAGTTCTTC
CASSVAMGREQFF
>TRBJ2-1|few|TRBD2|TRBV14
TGTGCCAGCAGCCAAGGCTTGAAGTGGACTAGCGGGACCAATGAGCAGTTCTTC
CASSQGLKWTSGTNEQFF
>TRBJ2-3|many|TRBD1|TRBV24-1
TGTGCCACCAGTGATCAGACAGGGGCTGACACAGATACGCAGTATTTT
CATSDQTGADTDTQYF
>TRBJ2-7|-|TRBD1|TRBV11-1
TGTGCCAGCAGCTTATGGGCCGGGACAGGGATGGACGAGCAGTACTTC
CASSLWAGTGMDEQYF
>TRBJ1-1|many|TRBD1|TRBV7-6
TGTGCCAGCAGCCCGTGGGACAGGGACACTGAAGCTTTCTTT
CASSPWDRDTEAFF
>TRBJ2-7|once|-|TRBV28
TGTGCCCCGGGCCCCAATGCGCGGGACGGAACCTACGAGCAGTACTTC
CAPGPNARDGTYEQYF
>TRBJ2-7|many|-|TRBV6-2/TRBV6-3
TGTGCCAGCAGTCCCCATGGGATCGACGAGCAGTACTTC
CASSPHGIDEQYF
>TRBJ1-5|many|TRBD1|TRBV3-1
TGTGCCAGCAGCCAAGGACAGGGGATTGCGCCCCAGCATTTT
CASSQGQGIAPQHF
>TRBJ2-5|-|-|TRBV2
TGTGCCAGCAGCGGGGGGCAGGGTGGTATAGAGACCCAGTACTTC
CASSGGQGGIETQYF
>TRBJ2-7|once|-|TRBV12-3/TRBV12-4
TGTGCCAGCAGTGAAGCACCCTCCTACGAGCAGTACTTC
CASSEAPSYEQYF
>TRBJ2-2|-|TRBD2|TRBV6-2/TRBV6-3
TGTGCCAGCAGTTACTTTCTAGCGGGAGTTACGAACACCGGGGAGCTGTTTTTT
CASSYFLAGVTNTGELFF
>TRBJ1-6|many|-|TRBV28
TGTGCCAGCAGCTTCGAGGGGCGTGGATCACCCCTCCACTTT
CASSFEGRGSPLHF
>TRBJ2-1|few|TRBD1|TRBV7-9
TGTGCCAGCAGCCCAAGACAGGGAATAGGGGCTTACAATGAGCAGTTCTTC
CASSPRQGIGAYNEQFF
>TRBJ2-2|many|TRBD1|TRBV12-3/TRBV12-4
TGTGCCAGCAGCCCGGACAGGGAAGACACCGGGGAGCTGTTTTTT
CASSPDREDTGELFF